The entry below gives a single T cell receptor (beta chain) sequence along with its context. Some clones are missing from TCRdb's copy, which holds only in-frame ones; the method was immunoSEQ multiplex PCR. The data hold roughly 330,000 clones, with about 90% observed a single time. Trimming removed 1 base at V and 1 base at J, with 9 bases between. Germline values: CDR1 LGHDT, CDR2 YNNKEL (reference sequence). This CDR3 has 15 residues. The sample comes from a study of blood T cell repertoires in COVID-19. Study in general: Acute and convalescent COVID-19 specimens originated in the United States, Italy and Spain.

This rearrangement joins TRBV3-1 (or the pseudogene TRBV3-2) to TRBJ2-3, with D perhaps TRBD2 (6 bases). The TCR was taken from a man aged 25 to 40 who had recovered from COVID-19. The source material was PBMCs or T cells enriched from blood (not recorded which). The DNA of the CDR3 is TGTGCCAGCAGCCAAGGGACTATCCGCACAGATACGCAGTATTTT. Translation: CASSQGTIRTDTQYF.